A selection of T cell receptor beta chains follows, all from one sample in a study of blood T cell repertoires in COVID-19. TCRdb keeps only in-frame clones here, not all; method: immunoSEQ multiplex PCR. The sample carries nearly 80,000 clones, about nine tenths recorded once. Material for sequencing was peripheral blood. The source is an elderly woman with acute or convalescent COVID-19. Both conserved end residues are part of each CDR3. D genes are given only for firm matches. The size field is filled for only some rows; it gives once, few, many or a size class.

d_gene,abundance,j_gene,v_gene,CDR3aa,CDR3nt
TRBD1,-,TRBJ1-1,TRBV18,CASSPRGLTEAFF,TGTGCCAGCTCCCCTAGGGGGCTCACTGAAGCTTTCTTT
-,-,TRBJ1-1,TRBV19,CASSMAKTVLAFF,TGTGCCAGTAGTATGGCCAAGACAGTCCTCGCTTTCTTT
TRBD2,once,TRBJ2-3,TRBV28,CASSTPGLAGGTQYF,TGTGCCAGCAGTACCCCGGGACTAGCGGGAGGTACGCAGTATTTT
-,once,TRBJ2-7,TRBV6-5,CASAVLGQRGYEQYF,TGTGCCAGCGCGGTTCTGGGCCAACGGGGCTACGAGCAGTACTTC
-,large,TRBJ1-1,TRBV6-5,CASSLGGNTEAFF,TGTGCCAGCAGTTTAGGGGGGAACACTGAAGCTTTCTTT
-,-,TRBJ2-2,TRBV19,CASRAGANTGELFF,TGTGCCAGTAGAGCAGGGGCGAACACCGGGGAGCTGTTTTTT
TRBD1,-,TRBJ2-7,TRBV5-8,CASSLPTGGNEQYF,TGTGCCAGCAGCTTACCAACAGGGGGGAACGAGCAGTACTTC
TRBD2,-,TRBJ2-5,TRBV7-9,CASSPSLAGQETQYF,TGTGCCAGCAGCCCCTCCCTAGCGGGACAAGAGACCCAGTACTTC
-,-,TRBJ2-2,TRBV18,CASSPPMGAGTGELFF,TGTGCCAGCTCACCTCCGATGGGGGCAGGCACCGGGGAGCTGTTTTTT
-,-,TRBJ2-5,TRBV5-1,CASSLAPSPSETQYF,TGCGCCAGCAGCTTGGCCCCTAGTCCGTCAGAGACCCAGTACTTC
-,-,TRBJ2-1,TRBV3-1/TRBV3-2,CASSLLENEQFF,TGTGCCAGCAGCCTGTTGGAGAATGAGCAGTTCTTC
-,once,TRBJ2-1,TRBV3-1/TRBV3-2,CASSQAGQGNEQFF,TGTGCCAGCAGCCAAGCAGGGCAGGGAAATGAGCAGTTCTTC
TRBD1,-,TRBJ1-2,TRBV3-1/TRBV3-2,CASSPGQGRYGYTF,TGTGCCAGCAGCCCGGGACAGGGGAGGTATGGCTACACCTTC
TRBD1,-,TRBJ2-7,TRBV5-1,CASSSGQGGYEQYF,TGCGCCAGCAGCTCGGGACAGGGGGGCTACGAGCAGTACTTC
TRBD2,-,TRBJ2-3,TRBV30,CAWTSGREDTQYF,TGTGCCTGGACTAGCGGGAGGGAAGATACGCAGTATTTT